Below, 14 T cell receptor beta chains from the same sample are listed, as sequenced in a study of long-term antiretroviral therapy in people with HIV. The immunoSEQ assay was v3.0, run at survey level. Sequencing used immunoSEQ multiplex PCR; TCRdb keeps in-frame clones, though not all of them. The table shows tens of thousands of clones, with approximately 84% occurring only once. The source material was unsorted PBMCs, sampled just over 2.7 years before starting antiretroviral therapy. Receptor source: a woman in her twenties or thirties with HIV.

This chain joins TRBV25-1 and TRBJ1-6, with unresolved D. The V end was cut by 6 bases, the J end by 8 bases, with 14 bases between. Germline loops: CDR1 MGHDK, CDR2 SYGVNS. The CDR3 contains 14 residues. The chain's CDR3 is CASRREGSDSPLHF. The CDR3 coding sequence is TGTGCCAGCAGGAGGGAGGGCAGTGATTCACCCCTCCACTTT.

The chain combines TRBV5-6 with TRBJ1-5, with D unclear. V was clipped by 1 base and J by 0 bases, with 8 bases between them. Looked up from germline, CDR1 is SGHDT and CDR2 is YYEEEE. This CDR3 spans 15 amino acids. This chain's CDR3 is CASSLRRTSNQPQHF. CDR3 bases: TGTGCCAGCAGCTTGAGGCGGACTAGCAATCAGCCCCAGCATTTT.

The chain is built from TRBV19 and TRBJ1-4; D is uncertain. CDR3 length equals 13 residues. Germline CDR1 LNHDA, CDR2 SQIVND (reference sequence). The V end was cut by 8 bases, the J end by 8 bases, with 15 bases between. In nucleotides, the CDR3 is TGTGCCAGTGCCCTGTCAGGAGGCGAAAAACTGTTTTTT. This sequence encodes CASALSGGEKLFF.

This sequence joins TRBV30 and TRBJ1-5; possibly TRBD1 for D (5 bases). This CDR3 region has 14 residues. Germline V lookup: CDR1 GTSNPN, CDR2 SVGIG (reference sequence). Trimming took 0 bases from V and 6 from J, leaving 12 bases between them. CDR3 sequence reads: CAWSVGRATQPQHF. The CDR3 DNA sequence: TGTGCCTGGAGTGTAGGCAGGGCGACTCAGCCCCAGCATTTT.

The V gene is TRBV4-1, the J gene TRBJ2-4; the D gene is possibly TRBD1 (5 bases). Germline V gene lookup returns CDR1 MGHRA and CDR2 YSYEKL. The length of the CDR3 is 15 residues. Trimming shortened V by 6 bases and J by 0 bases, and 12 bases separated the two germline ends. This CDR3 reads CASRQDLGAKNIQYF. CDR3 DNA: TGCGCCAGCAGACAGGACCTAGGAGCCAAAAACATTCAGTACTTC.

V and J are TRBV5-1 and TRBJ1-1; TRBD1 is a possible D gene (5 bases). Deletions cut 4 bases from V and 3 bases from J, with 10 bases between. This CDR3 has 13 amino acids. Looked up from germline, CDR1 is SGHRS and CDR2 is YFSETQ. The CDR3: CASSRGRDTEAFF. The DNA of the CDR3 is TGCGCCAGCAGCAGGGGACGGGACACTGAAGCTTTCTTT.

The V gene is TRBV18, the J gene TRBJ2-3; TRBD1 aligns across 9 bases. The germline V gene has CDR1 KGHSH and CDR2 LQKENI. J gave up 2 bases and V 3 bases, and 9 bases lay outside the gene matches. This CDR3 has 17 residues. The CDR3 region is CASSPKQGATATDTQYF. In DNA form, the CDR3 reads TGTGCCAGCTCACCGAAACAGGGGGCCACCGCCACAGATACGCAGTATTTT. The whole variable domain, remainder taken from reference TRBV18 and TRBJ2-3, is NAGVMQNPRHLVRRRGQEARLRCSPMKGHSHVYWYRQLPEEGLKFMVYLQKENIIDESGMPKERFSAEFPKEGPSILRIQQVVRGDSAAYFCASSPKQGATATDTQYFGPGTRLTVL.

The CDR3 loop reads CASSFNGNYGYTF. DNA of the CDR3: TGTGCCAGCAGTTTCAACGGCAACTATGGCTACACCTTC. The V call is TRBV27, the J call TRBJ1-2; no firm D call. The germline V gene encodes CDR1 MNHEY and CDR2 SMNVEV (reference sequence). V was clipped by 3 bases and J by 2 bases, with 7 bases between them. The CDR3 is 13 amino acids.

The chain recombines TRBV5-5 with TRBJ1-3; D remains unclear. Germline assignment: CDR1 SGHKS and CDR2 YYEKEE (reference sequence). CDR3 length equals 13 residues. Trimming stripped 3 bases from V and 0 bases from J, with 4 bases between. In nucleotides, the CDR3 is TGTGCCAGCAGCTCTTTCTCTGGAAACACCATATATTTT. It is translated as CASSSFSGNTIYF.

The chain recombines TRBV5-1 with TRBJ1-1; 7 bases line up with TRBD1. Germline V gene lookup returns CDR1 SGHRS and CDR2 YFSETQ. The junction had 4 bases not matched to a gene; V was cut back by 1 base and J by 1 base. This CDR3 is 15 amino acids long. This CDR3 reads CASSLPGQPNTEAFF. Written as DNA, the CDR3 is TGCGCCAGCAGCTTGCCGGGACAGCCGAACACTGAAGCTTTCTTT.

This sequence joins TRBV15 and TRBJ2-7; 7 bases match TRBD2. Germline V gene lookup returns CDR1 LNHNV and CDR2 YYDKDF (reference sequence). V lost 8 bases, J lost 5 bases, and 9 bases stayed unmatched. The CDR3 is made up of 13 amino acids. The CDR3 here is CATAPREEDEQYV. Written as DNA, the CDR3 is TGTGCCACCGCTCCACGGGAGGAGGACGAGCAGTACGTC.

CDR3 bases: TGTGCCATCAGTTCCGGGACAGGGGGCCTCTATGGCTACACCTTC. The encoded protein is CAISSGTGGLYGYTF. The rearrangement joins TRBV10-3 to TRBJ1-2; TRBD1 matches 12 bases. Trimming took 5 bases from V and 4 from J; bases not matched to a gene: 5. Germline V gene sequence: CDR1 ENHRY, CDR2 SYGVKD. The CDR3 totals 15 residues.

This clone has a single count. The V call is TRBV4-2, the J call TRBJ2-1; 10 bases map to TRBD1. V lost 3 bases to trimming and J lost 8 bases; unmatched junction nucleotides: 7. CDR3 length: 15 amino acids. CDR1 is LGHNA, CDR2 YNFKEQ, per germline. CDR3 protein: CASSHAGTGVDEQFF. CDR3 DNA: TGTGCCAGCAGCCATGCCGGGACAGGGGTCGATGAGCAGTTCTTC.

The chain employs TRBV11-2 and TRBJ1-2; D gene uncertain. The CDR3 covers 13 residues. From germline, CDR1 is SGHAT and CDR2 FQNNGV. V gave up 3 bases and J gave up 10 bases, with 15 bases separating them. CDR3 DNA: TGTGCCAGCAGCTTCGCTGGACGGCTGAACTACACCTTC. The encoded protein is CASSFAGRLNYTF.